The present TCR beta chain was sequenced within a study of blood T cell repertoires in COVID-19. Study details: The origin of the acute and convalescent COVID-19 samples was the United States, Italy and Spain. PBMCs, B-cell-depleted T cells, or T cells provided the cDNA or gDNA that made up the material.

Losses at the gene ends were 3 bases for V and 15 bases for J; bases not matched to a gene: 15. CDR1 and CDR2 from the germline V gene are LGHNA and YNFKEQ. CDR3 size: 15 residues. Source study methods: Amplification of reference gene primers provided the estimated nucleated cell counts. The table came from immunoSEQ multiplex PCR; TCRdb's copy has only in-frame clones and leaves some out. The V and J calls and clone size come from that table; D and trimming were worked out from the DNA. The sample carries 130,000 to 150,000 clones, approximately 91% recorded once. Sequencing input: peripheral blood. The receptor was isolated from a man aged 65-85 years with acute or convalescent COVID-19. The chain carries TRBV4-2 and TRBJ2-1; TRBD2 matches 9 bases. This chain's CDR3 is CASSHSNGAGGPRFF. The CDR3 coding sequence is TGTGCCAGCAGCCATTCCAACGGGGCGGGGGGGCCCAGGTTCTTC.